This paragraph covers one TCR beta chain sequence. Its antigen is not identified. CDR1 SGHNT and CDR2 YYREEE come from the germline V gene (reference sequence). This CDR3 region has 15 residues. Trimming at V came to 0 bases and at J to 3 bases, leaving 5 bases not matched to a gene. It was template switching that added a universal primer site, and there were unique molecular identifiers on the cDNA. TCRdb re-derived calls from the 5' RACE reads in MiXCR, one entry per CDR3 protein. Among about 900,000 distinct CDR3 sequences listed, approximately 13% were seen once. This entry is derived from a study of identical twins. Whole-study results and caveats: Twin pairs had excess sharing that was weaker in beta out-of-frame sequences. The abundant beta clonotypes from cord blood had fewer insertions, and memory repertoires had none of this.

The same data also contributed to another study, on yellow fever vaccine responses in identical twins.

V gene TRBV5-4 combines with J gene TRBJ2-7; 8 bases agree with TRBD2. This TCR derives from a woman between 18 and 29 years old in good health. Sequences were obtained from PBMCs. Here the CDR3 DNA reads TGTGCCAGCAGCTTGGGCGGGAGGAGGGACTACGAGCAGTACTTC. As protein: CASSLGGRRDYEQYF.